Following are 8 T cell receptor beta chains from one sample sequenced in a study of blood T cells in healthy people across ages. The use of a sample-barcoded 5' primer and a J-beta primer mix characterized a second PCR of roughly 6 to 11 cycles. Using its own MiXCR run on the 5' RACE reads, TCRdb lists one record per CDR3 protein. The sample lists some 900,000 distinct CDR3 sequences; around 49% were seen once. The sequenced material came from blood. These receptors all come from a man aged 25-40 years in good health.

This chain joins TRBV2 and TRBJ1-5; unclear D gene. Germline CDR1 SNHLY, CDR2 FYNNEI. Trimming removed 7 bases at V and 0 bases at J, with 10 bases between. The CDR3 extends over 14 amino acids. The CDR3 is CASTVLSSNQPQHF. The CDR3 nucleotides read TGTGCCAGCACCGTCCTATCTAGCAATCAGCCCCAGCATTTT.

This clonotype showed up many times. Here the CDR3 DNA reads TGTGCCAGCAGTTACTCGAGTACGACGCACGAGCAGTACTTC. Its protein is CASSYSSTTHEQYF. The gene calls are TRBV6-2 or TRBV6-3 and TRBJ2-7; D uncertain. This CDR3 is built from 14 residues. Germline assignment: CDR1 MNHEY and CDR2 SVGEGT. Trimming removed 0 bases from V and 5 bases from J, with 11 bases in between.

This chain uses TRBV9 with TRBJ2-7, with a weak D call TRBD1 (6 bases). This CDR3 has 16 amino acids. Germline V gene data show CDR1 as SGDLS and CDR2 as YYNGEE. V lost 0 bases to trimming and J lost 1 base, with 14 bases between them. Here the CDR3 DNA reads TGTGCCAGCAGCGTAGGTTCCGGCCAGGGGTCCTACGAGCAGTACTTC. This translates into CASSVGSGQGSYEQYF.

The rearrangement joins TRBV7-3 to TRBJ2-1; 14 nucleotides match TRBD2. Trimming took 5 bases from V and 7 from J; bases not matched to a gene: 10. This CDR3 contains 17 residues. Germline CDR1 is SGHTA and CDR2 is FQGTGA. The CDR3 reads CASSHPTSGGAMNEQFF. CDR3 DNA sequence: TGTGCCAGCAGCCACCCGACTAGCGGGGGGGCTATGAATGAGCAGTTCTTC.

Comment on this clonotype: A read error may account for a junction end that differs from germline. The chain joins TRBV4-1 to TRBJ1-4, with 7 bases aligning to TRBD1. CDR3 length: 15 amino acids. Germline assignment: CDR1 MGHRA and CDR2 YSYEKL. CDR3 loop: CASSQATGSAEKLFF. The CDR3 coding sequence is TGTGCCAGCAGCCAAGCGACAGGGTCGGCTGAAAAACTGTTTTTT.

This clonotype was seen many times. This chain links TRBV29-1 with TRBJ2-7, with a weak D call TRBD1 (7 bases). Germline V gene lookup returns CDR1 SQVTM and CDR2 ANQGSEA. The CDR3 totals 13 residues. Trimming cost V 4 bases and J 6 bases, with 16 bases left between them. The CDR3: CSVVRDSEVEQYF. CDR3 in DNA: TGCAGCGTTGTGCGGGACAGCGAGGTCGAGCAGTACTTC.

CDR3 DNA: TGTGCCAGCAGCCAAGATTTTAGCGGGGATACCTACGAGCAGTACTTC. It specifies CASSQDFSGDTYEQYF. The chain is built from TRBV3-1 and TRBJ2-7, with 8 positions matching TRBD2. This CDR3 region has 16 residues. Germline V gene data show CDR1 as LGHDT and CDR2 as YNNKEL (reference sequence). V lost 0 bases to trimming and J lost 2 bases; unmatched junction nucleotides: 6.

The V gene is TRBV6-2 or TRBV6-3, the J gene TRBJ2-7, with D perhaps TRBD1 (6 bases). V gave up 7 bases and J gave up 3 bases, with 16 bases separating them. The CDR3 spans 14 residues. Germline V gives CDR1 MNHEY, CDR2 SVGEGT. The CDR3 DNA sequence: TGTGCCAGCAAAAGAAGGACAGCGAGCTACGAGCAGTACTTC. This translates into CASKRRTASYEQYF.